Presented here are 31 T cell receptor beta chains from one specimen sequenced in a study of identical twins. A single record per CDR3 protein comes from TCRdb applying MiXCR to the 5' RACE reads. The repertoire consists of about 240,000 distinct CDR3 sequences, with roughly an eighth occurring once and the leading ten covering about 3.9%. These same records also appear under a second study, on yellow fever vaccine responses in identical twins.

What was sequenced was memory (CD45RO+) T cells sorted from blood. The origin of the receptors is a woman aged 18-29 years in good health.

The CDR3: CAISESTFQQETQYF. As DNA, the CDR3 is TGTGCCATCAGTGAGTCGACGTTCCAACAAGAGACCCAGTACTTC. This chain joins TRBV10-3 and TRBJ2-5; D is unclear. Germline loops: CDR1 ENHRY, CDR2 SYGVKD. The CDR3 runs to 15 residues. Trimming removed 0 bases from V and 2 bases from J, with 10 bases in between.

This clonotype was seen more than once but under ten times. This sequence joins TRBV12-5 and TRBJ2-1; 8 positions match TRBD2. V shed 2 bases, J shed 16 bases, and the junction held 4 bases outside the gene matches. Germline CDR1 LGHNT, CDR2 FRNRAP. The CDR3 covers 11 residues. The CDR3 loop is CASGLWTSQFF. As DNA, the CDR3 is TGTGCTAGTGGTTTGTGGACTAGCCAATTCTTC.

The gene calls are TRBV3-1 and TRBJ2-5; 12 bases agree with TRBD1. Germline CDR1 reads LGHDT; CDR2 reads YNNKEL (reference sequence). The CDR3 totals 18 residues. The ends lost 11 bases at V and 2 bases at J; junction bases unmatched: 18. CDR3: CASTQKTGQGARQETQYF. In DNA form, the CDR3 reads TGTGCCTCCACCCAGAAAACGGGACAGGGGGCTCGGCAAGAGACCCAGTACTTC.

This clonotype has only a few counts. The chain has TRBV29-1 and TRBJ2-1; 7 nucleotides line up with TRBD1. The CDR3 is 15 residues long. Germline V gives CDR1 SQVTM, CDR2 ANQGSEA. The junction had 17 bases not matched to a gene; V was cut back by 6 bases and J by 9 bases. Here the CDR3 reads CSVVQGVGFSLEQFF. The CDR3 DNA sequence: TGCAGCGTCGTGCAGGGGGTCGGCTTCAGTCTTGAGCAGTTCTTC.

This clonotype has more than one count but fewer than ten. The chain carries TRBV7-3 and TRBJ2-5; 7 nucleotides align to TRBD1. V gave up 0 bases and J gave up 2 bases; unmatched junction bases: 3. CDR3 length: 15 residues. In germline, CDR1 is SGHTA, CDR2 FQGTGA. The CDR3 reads CASSLTGTAQETQYF. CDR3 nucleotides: TGTGCCAGCAGCTTAACGGGGACAGCTCAAGAGACCCAGTACTTC.

The CDR3 coding sequence is TGCGCCAGCAGCCCGGGGACAGGGCGCTACAATGAGCAGTTCTTC. Translation gives CASSPGTGRYNEQFF. The rearrangement joins TRBV5-1 to TRBJ2-1; 9 positions agree with TRBD1. Germline V lookup: CDR1 SGHRS, CDR2 YFSETQ. Trimming took 4 bases from V and 3 from J; bases not matched to a gene: 5. The CDR3 runs to 15 residues.

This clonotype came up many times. CDR3 in DNA: TGCAGTGCTAGCCTACGACTAGCGGAGACAGATACGCAGTATTTT. Its translation: CSASLRLAETDTQYF. The V gene is TRBV20-1, the J gene TRBJ2-3; TRBD2 agrees at 9 bases. The J segment lost 3 bases and the V segment lost 3 bases, leaving 7 bases of the junction unmatched. The length of the CDR3 is 15 residues. Germline assignment: CDR1 DFQATT and CDR2 SNEGSKA (reference sequence).

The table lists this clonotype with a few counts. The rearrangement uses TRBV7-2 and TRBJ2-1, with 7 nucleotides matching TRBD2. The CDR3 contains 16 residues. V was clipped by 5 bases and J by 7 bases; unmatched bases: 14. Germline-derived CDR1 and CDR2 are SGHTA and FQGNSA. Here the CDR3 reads CASSILPGLPLNEQFF. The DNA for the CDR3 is TGTGCCAGCAGCATTTTACCGGGACTACCCTTGAATGAGCAGTTCTTC.

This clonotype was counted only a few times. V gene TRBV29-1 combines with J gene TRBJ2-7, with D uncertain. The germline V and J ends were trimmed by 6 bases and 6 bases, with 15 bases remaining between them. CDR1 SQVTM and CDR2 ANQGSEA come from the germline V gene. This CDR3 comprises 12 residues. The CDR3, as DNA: TGCAGCGTCGGGCAGCCGGAGAGCGAGCAGTACTTC. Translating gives CSVGQPESEQYF.

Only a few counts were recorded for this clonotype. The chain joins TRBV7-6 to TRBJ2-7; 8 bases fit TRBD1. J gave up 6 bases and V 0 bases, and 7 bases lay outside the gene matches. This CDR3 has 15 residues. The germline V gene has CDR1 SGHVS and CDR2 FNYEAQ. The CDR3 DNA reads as TGTGCCAGCAGCTTAGCATCCGGACAGGGAGTCGAGCAGTACTTC. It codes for CASSLASGQGVEQYF.

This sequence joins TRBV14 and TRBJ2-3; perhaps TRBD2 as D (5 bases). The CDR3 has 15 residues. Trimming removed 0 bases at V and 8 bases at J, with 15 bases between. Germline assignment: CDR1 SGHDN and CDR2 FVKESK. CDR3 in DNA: TGTGCCAGCAGCCAAGAATACCCAGCCCGGGGTACGCAGTATTTT. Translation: CASSQEYPARGTQYF. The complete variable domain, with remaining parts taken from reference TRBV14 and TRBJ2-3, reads EAGVTQFPSHSVIEKGQTVTLRCDPISGHDNLYWYRRVMGKEIKFLLHFVKESKQDESGMPNNRFLAERTGGTYSTLKVQPAELEDSGVYFCASSQEYPARGTQYFGPGTRLTVL.

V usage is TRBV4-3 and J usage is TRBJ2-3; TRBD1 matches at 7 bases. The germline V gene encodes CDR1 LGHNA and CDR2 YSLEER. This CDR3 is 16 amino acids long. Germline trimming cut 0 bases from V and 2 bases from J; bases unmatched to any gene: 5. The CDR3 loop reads CASSQDTGDNTDTQYF. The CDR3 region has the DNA TGCGCCAGCAGCCAAGATACAGGGGACAACACAGATACGCAGTATTTT.

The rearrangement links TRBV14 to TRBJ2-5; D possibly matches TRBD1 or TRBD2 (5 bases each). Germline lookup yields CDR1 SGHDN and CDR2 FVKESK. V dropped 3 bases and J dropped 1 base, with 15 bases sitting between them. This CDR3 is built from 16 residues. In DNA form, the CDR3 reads TGTGCCAGCAGCCAGCCCGCTGGGACGCGCCAAGAGACCCAGTACTTC. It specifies CASSQPAGTRQETQYF.

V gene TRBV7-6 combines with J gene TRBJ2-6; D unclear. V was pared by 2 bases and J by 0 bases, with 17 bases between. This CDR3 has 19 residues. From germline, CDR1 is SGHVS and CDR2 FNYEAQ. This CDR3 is CASSLKLFRDTSGANVLTF. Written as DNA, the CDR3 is TGTGCCAGCAGCTTAAAGCTATTTAGGGATACCTCTGGGGCCAACGTCCTGACTTTC.

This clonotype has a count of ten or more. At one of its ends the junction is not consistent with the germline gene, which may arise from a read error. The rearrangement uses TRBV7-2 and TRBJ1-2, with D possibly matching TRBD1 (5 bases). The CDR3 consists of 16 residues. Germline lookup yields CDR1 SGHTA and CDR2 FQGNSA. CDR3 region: CASSQQAIGDGPMPPF. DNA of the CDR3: TGTGCCAGCAGCCAACAGGCTATCGGGGACGGACCCATGCCTCCCTTC.

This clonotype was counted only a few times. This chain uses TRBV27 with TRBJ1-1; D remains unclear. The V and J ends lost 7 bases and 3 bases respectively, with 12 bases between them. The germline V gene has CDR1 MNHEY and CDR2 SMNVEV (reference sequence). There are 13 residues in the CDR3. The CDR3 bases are TGTGCCAGCAAGCCCACTGTTTACACTGAAGCTTTCTTT. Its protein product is CASKPTVYTEAFF.

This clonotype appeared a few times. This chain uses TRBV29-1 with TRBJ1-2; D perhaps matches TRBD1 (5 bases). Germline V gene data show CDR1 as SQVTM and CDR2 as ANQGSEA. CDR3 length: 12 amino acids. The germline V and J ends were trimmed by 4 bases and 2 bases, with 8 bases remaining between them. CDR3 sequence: CSVGGWNYGYTF. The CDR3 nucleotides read TGCAGCGTTGGGGGGTGGAACTATGGCTACACCTTC.

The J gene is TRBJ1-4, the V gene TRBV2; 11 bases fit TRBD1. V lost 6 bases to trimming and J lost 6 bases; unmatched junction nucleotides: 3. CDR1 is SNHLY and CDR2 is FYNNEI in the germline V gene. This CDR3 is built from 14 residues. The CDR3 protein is CASRDRGRHEKLFF. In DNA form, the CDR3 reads TGTGCCAGCAGGGACAGGGGGCGTCATGAAAAACTGTTTTTT.

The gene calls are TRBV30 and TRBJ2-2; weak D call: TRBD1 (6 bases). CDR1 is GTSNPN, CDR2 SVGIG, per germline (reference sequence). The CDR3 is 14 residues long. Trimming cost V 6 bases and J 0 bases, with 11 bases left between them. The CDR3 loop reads CACGTFPNTGELFF. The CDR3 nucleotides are TGTGCCTGTGGGACATTCCCGAACACCGGGGAGCTGTTTTTT.

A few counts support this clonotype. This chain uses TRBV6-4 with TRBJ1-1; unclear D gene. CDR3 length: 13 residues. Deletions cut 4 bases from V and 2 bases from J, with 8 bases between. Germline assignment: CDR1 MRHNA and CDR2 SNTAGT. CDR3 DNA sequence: TGTGCCAGCAGTGTCTCGGCCAACACTGAAGCTTTCTTT. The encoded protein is CASSVSANTEAFF.

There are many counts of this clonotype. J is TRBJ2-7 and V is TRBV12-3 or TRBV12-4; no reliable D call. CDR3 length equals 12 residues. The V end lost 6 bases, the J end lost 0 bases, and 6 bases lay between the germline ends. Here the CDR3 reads CASSLGSYEQYF. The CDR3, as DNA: TGTGCCAGCAGCTTGGGCTCCTACGAGCAGTACTTC.

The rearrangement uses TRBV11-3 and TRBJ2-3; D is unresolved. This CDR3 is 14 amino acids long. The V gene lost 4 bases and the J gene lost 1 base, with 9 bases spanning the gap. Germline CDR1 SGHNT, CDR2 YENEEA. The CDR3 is CASSSHRGTDTQYF. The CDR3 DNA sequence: TGTGCCAGCAGCTCCCACCGGGGCACAGATACGCAGTATTTT.

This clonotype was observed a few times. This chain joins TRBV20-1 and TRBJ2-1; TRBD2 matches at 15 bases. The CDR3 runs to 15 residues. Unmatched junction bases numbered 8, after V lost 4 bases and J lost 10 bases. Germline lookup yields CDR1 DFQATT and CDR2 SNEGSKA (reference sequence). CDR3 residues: CSATGLAGGPLEQFF. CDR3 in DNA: TGCAGTGCTACCGGACTAGCGGGAGGGCCACTGGAGCAGTTCTTC.

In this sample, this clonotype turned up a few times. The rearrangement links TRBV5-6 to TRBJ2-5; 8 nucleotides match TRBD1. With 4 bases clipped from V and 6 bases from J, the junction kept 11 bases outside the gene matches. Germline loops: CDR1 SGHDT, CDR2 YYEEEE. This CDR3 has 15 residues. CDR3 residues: CASSIAGTGMKTQYF. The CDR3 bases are TGTGCCAGCAGCATTGCCGGGACAGGTATGAAGACCCAGTACTTC. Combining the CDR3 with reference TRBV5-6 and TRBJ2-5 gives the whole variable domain DAGVTQSPTHLIKTRGQQVTLRCSPKSGHDTVSWYQQALGQGPQFIFQYYEEEERQRGNFPDRFSGHQFPNYSSELNVNALLLGDSALYLCASSIAGTGMKTQYFGPGTRLLVL.

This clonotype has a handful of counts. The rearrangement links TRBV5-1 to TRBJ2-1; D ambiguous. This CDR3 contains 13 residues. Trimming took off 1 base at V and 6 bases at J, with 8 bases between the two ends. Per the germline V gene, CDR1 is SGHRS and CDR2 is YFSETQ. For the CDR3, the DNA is TGCGCCAGCAGCTTGCGACGACTCAATGAGCAGTTCTTC. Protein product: CASSLRRLNEQFF.

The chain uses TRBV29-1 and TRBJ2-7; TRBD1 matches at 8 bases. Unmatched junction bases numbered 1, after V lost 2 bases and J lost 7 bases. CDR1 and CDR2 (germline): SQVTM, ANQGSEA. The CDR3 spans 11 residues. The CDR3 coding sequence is TGCAGCGTTGAACAGGGGGCGGAGCAGTACTTC. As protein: CSVEQGAEQYF.

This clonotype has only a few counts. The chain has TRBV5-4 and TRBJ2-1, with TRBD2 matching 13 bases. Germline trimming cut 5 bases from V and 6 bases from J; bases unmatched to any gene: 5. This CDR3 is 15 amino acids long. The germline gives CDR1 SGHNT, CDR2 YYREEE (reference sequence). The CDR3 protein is CASRRTSGSPNEQFF. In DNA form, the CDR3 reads TGTGCCAGCAGGCGGACTAGCGGGAGCCCCAATGAGCAGTTCTTC.

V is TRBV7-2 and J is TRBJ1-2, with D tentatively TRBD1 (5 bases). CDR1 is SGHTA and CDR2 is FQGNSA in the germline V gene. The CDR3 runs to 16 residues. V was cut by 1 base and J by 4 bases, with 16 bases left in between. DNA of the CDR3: TGTGCCAGCAGCTTAGACGGGGCAGGCGTCGGCTATGGCTACACCTTC. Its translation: CASSLDGAGVGYGYTF.

The DNA for the CDR3 is TGTGCCAGCAGCCCGACAGAGGCCCGCGGAGCTTTCTTT. Translation: CASSPTEARGAFF. The chain is built from TRBV3-1 and TRBJ1-1; TRBD1 is a possible D gene (5 bases). The CDR3 has 13 residues. Trimming took 4 bases from V and 10 from J, leaving 16 bases between them. Germline V lookup: CDR1 LGHDT, CDR2 YNNKEL (reference sequence).

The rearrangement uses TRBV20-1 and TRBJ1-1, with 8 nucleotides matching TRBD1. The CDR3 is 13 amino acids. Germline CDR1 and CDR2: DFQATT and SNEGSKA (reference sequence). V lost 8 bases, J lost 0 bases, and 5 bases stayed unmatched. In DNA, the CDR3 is TGCAGTTACAGGGGGGTCATGAACACTGAAGCTTTCTTT. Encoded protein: CSYRGVMNTEAFF.

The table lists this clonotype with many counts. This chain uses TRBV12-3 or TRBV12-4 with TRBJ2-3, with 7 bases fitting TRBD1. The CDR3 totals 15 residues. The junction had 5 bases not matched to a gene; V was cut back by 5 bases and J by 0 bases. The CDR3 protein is CASSVGQASTDTQYF. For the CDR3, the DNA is TGTGCCAGCAGTGTAGGACAGGCCAGCACAGATACGCAGTATTTT.